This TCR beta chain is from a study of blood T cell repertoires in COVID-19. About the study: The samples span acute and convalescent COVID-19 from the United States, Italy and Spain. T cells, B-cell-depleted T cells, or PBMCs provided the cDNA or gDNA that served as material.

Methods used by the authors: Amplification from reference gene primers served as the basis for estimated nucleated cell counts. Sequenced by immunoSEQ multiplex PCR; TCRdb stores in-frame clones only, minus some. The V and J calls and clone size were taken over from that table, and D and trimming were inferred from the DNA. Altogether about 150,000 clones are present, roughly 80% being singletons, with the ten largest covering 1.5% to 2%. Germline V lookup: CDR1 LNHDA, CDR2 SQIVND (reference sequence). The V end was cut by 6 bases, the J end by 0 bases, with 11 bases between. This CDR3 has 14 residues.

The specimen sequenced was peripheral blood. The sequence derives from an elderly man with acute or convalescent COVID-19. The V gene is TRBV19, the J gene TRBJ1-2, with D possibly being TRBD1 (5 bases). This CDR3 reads CASRTGEPNYGYTF. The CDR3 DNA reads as TGTGCCAGTAGAACAGGCGAACCTAACTATGGCTACACCTTC.